A single sample is the source of the 30 T cell receptor beta chains below, sequenced in a study of T-cell reconstitution after alpha-beta-depleted transplantation in children. Library preparation (for TCRbeta) was performed with unique molecular identifiers. TCRdb recomputed calls from the PCR reads with MiXCR, one row per CDR3 protein. Among around 600,000 distinct CDR3 sequences listed, roughly 15% were seen once. The sample in question was PBMCs from the stem cell graft donor, obtained from the stem cell graft. Source of these receptors: a human donor who donated a stem cell graft to a child with acute myeloid leukemia.

As for this clonotype: A junction end diverges from the germline sequence, so it may reflect a read error. V usage is TRBV11-2 and J usage is TRBJ1-5, with D possibly matching TRBD1 (5 bases). The CDR3 runs 16 residues. The germline CDR1 and CDR2 sequences are SGHAT and FQNNGV. The CDR3 region is CTSSLGVGGDDQPQHF. The CDR3 nucleotides read TGTACCAGCAGCTTAGGGGTGGGGGGAGACGATCAGCCCCAGCATTTT. The variable domain in full, completed from reference TRBV11-2 and TRBJ1-5, reads EAGVAQSPRYKIIEKRQSVAFWCNPISGHATLYWYQQILGQGPKLLIQFQNNGVVDDSQLPKDRFSAERLKGVDSTLKIQPAKLEDSAVYLCTSSLGVGGDDQPQHFGDGTRLSIL.

This clonotype was detected many times. The chain recombines TRBV29-1 with TRBJ1-2; TRBD1 might be the D (5 bases). Germline V lookup: CDR1 SQVTM, CDR2 ANQGSEA. The CDR3 length is 13 residues. V was cut by 7 bases and J by 8 bases, with 20 bases left in between. The chain's CDR3 is CSAREREGKGYTF. Written as DNA, the CDR3 is TGCAGCGCCCGTGAACGGGAGGGGAAGGGCTACACCTTC.

This clonotype was seen only a few times. The rearrangement uses TRBV25-1 and TRBJ1-2, with 7 positions matching TRBD1. The CDR3 extends over 13 amino acids. In germline, CDR1 is MGHDK, CDR2 SYGVNS. V was clipped by 4 bases and J by 6 bases; unmatched bases: 5. The CDR3 DNA follows: TGTGCCAGCAGTGTGACAGGGTTAAATGGCTACACCTTC. Protein: CASSVTGLNGYTF.

The chain uses TRBV27 and TRBJ1-5; D is undetermined. The germline CDR1 and CDR2 sequences are MNHEY and SMNVEV (reference sequence). The germline V and J ends were trimmed by 2 bases and 0 bases, with 14 bases remaining between them. The CDR3 spans 17 residues. The DNA for the CDR3 is TGTGCCAGCAGTTTAGCCTCTCCAGACGATAGCAATCAGCCCCAGCATTTT. Its translation: CASSLASPDDSNQPQHF.

At least ten counts were recorded for this clonotype. The chain employs TRBV29-1 and TRBJ2-5; 7 bases are a match to TRBD1. CDR3 length: 12 residues. V lost 8 bases to trimming and J lost 5 bases; unmatched junction nucleotides: 8. Per germline, CDR1 SQVTM and CDR2 ANQGSEA. DNA of the CDR3: TGCAGCTCCACAGGGGTCCAGGAGACCCAGTACTTC. Its protein is CSSTGVQETQYF. The entire variable domain, with the rest obtained from reference TRBV29-1 and TRBJ2-5, is as follows: SAVISQKPSRDICQRGTSLTIQCQVDSQVTMMFWYRQQPGQSLTLIATANQGSEATYESGFVIDKFPISRPNLTFSTLTVSNMSPEDSSIYLCSSTGVQETQYFGPGTRLLVL.

This CDR3 reads CASSPGTAGLGQPQHF. As DNA, the CDR3 is TGTGCCAGCAGCCCAGGCACGGCAGGTCTGGGTCAGCCCCAGCATTTT. The rearrangement uses TRBV7-9 and TRBJ1-5; D is undetermined. This CDR3 has 16 residues. Germline loops: CDR1 SEHNR, CDR2 FQNEAQ (reference sequence). V was pared by 5 bases and J by 6 bases, with 20 bases between. Full variable domain (outside the CDR3, taken from reference TRBV7-9 and TRBJ1-5): DTGVSQNPRHKITKRGQNVTFRCDPISEHNRLYWYRQTLGQGPEFLTYFQNEAQLEKSRLLSDRFSAERPKGSFSTLEIQRTEQGDSAMYLCASSPGTAGLGQPQHFGDGTRLSIL.

This clonotype was picked up many times. The gene calls are TRBV7-2 and TRBJ1-5, with a possible D match to TRBD1 (6 bases). CDR1 is SGHTA, CDR2 FQGNSA, per germline. The CDR3 consists of 16 residues. V lost 6 bases, J lost 0 bases, and 15 bases lay in between. The CDR3 region is CASSPQGSLSNQPQHF. DNA for the CDR3: TGTGCCAGCAGTCCACAGGGATCCCTTAGCAATCAGCCCCAGCATTTT.

The CDR3 DNA is TGCAGCGTTGAATCTAGCGGGGGGCCCAGCTCCTACAATGAGCAGTTCTTC. This encodes CSVESSGGPSSYNEQFF. This sequence joins TRBV29-1 and TRBJ2-1; 11 bases line up with TRBD2. The CDR3 contains 17 residues. The V and J ends lost 2 bases and 0 bases, in that order; junction bases with no gene match: 6. Germline CDR1 and CDR2: SQVTM and ANQGSEA.

This clonotype has more than one count but fewer than ten. V and J are TRBV7-9 and TRBJ1-1, with TRBD1 matching over 11 bases. This CDR3 has 12 residues. Germline lookup yields CDR1 SEHNR and CDR2 FQNEAQ (reference sequence). V was clipped by 8 bases and J by 8 bases; unmatched bases: 4. The CDR3 DNA sequence: TGTGCCAGCGTCGGACAGGGGGCGGAAGCTTTCTTT. Protein product: CASVGQGAEAFF.

This clonotype was seen only a few times. The chain recombines TRBV5-1 with TRBJ2-3, with 8 positions matching TRBD1. V lost 6 bases and J lost 4; bases outside the gene matches: 10. The germline V gene has CDR1 SGHRS and CDR2 YFSETQ. This CDR3 region has 15 residues. In DNA, the CDR3 is TGCGCCAGCACCCTAGGACAGGGTCGCGCAGATACGCAGTATTTT. Its protein is CASTLGQGRADTQYF. The whole variable domain, remainder taken from reference TRBV5-1 and TRBJ2-3, is KAGVTQTPRYLIKTRGQQVTLSCSPISGHRSVSWYQQTPGQGLQFLFEYFSETQRNKGNFPGRFSGRQFSNSRSEMNVSTLELGDSALYLCASTLGQGRADTQYFGPGTRLTVL.

This clonotype was counted many times. This rearrangement joins TRBV12-3 or TRBV12-4 to TRBJ2-3; possible D gene TRBD2, 6 bases. The ends were cut back, 6 bases at V and 5 bases at J, with 9 bases in the middle. The CDR3 runs 12 residues. CDR3 DNA: TGTGCCAGCAGCCCCGGGGGAGATACGCAGTATTTT. It encodes CASSPGGDTQYF.

This clonotype was recorded many times. The chain uses TRBV12-3 or TRBV12-4 and TRBJ2-7; 7 nucleotides match TRBD1. The CDR3 consists of 15 residues. V trimming: 5 bases; J trimming: 0 bases; junction bases outside the gene matches: 7. The CDR3 sequence is CASSPQGSHSYEQYF. In DNA, the CDR3 is TGTGCCAGCAGTCCACAGGGGTCTCACTCCTACGAGCAGTACTTC.

V and J are TRBV6-5 and TRBJ1-1; perhaps TRBD1 as D (5 bases). Per the germline V gene, CDR1 is MNHEY and CDR2 is SVGAGI. The CDR3 sequence is 14 residues long. V gave up 4 bases and J gave up 1 base, with 10 bases separating them. CDR3 sequence reads: CASSWGGTNTEAFF. CDR3 DNA: TGTGCCAGCAGTTGGGGAGGGACGAACACTGAAGCTTTCTTT.

The table lists this clonotype with many counts. This chain joins TRBV20-1 and TRBJ1-1; D uncertain. The CDR3 consists of 11 residues. V dropped 5 bases and J dropped 7 bases, with 11 bases sitting between them. The germline gives CDR1 DFQATT, CDR2 SNEGSKA (reference sequence). The CDR3 protein is CSAEHAYEAFF. The CDR3 bases are TGCAGTGCTGAACACGCCTATGAAGCTTTCTTT.

This clonotype was seen more than once but under ten times. V is TRBV4-1 and J is TRBJ1-1, with unresolved D. The CDR3 has 14 amino acids. Germline V CDR1 and CDR2: MGHRA, YSYEKL. Trimming took 1 base from V and 3 from J, leaving 9 bases between them. The CDR3 region is CASSQVDPYTEAFF. CDR3 in DNA: TGCGCCAGCAGCCAAGTAGACCCCTACACTGAAGCTTTCTTT.

This clonotype was seen a handful of times. The chain joins TRBV24-1 to TRBJ2-3; no clear D gene. CDR1 is KGHDR and CDR2 is SFDVKD in the germline V gene. There are 16 residues in the CDR3. Trimming cost V 4 bases and J 0 bases, with 13 bases left between them. This CDR3 reads CATSEADFPSTDTQYF. The CDR3 nucleotides are TGTGCCACCAGTGAGGCAGATTTCCCCAGCACAGATACGCAGTATTTT.

The chain links TRBV12-3 or TRBV12-4 to TRBJ1-4, with D hard to call. This CDR3 contains 12 residues. V was trimmed by 2 bases and J by 6 bases, leaving 4 bases between them. CDR3 nucleotide sequence: TGTGCCAGCAGTTTAATTGATGAAAAACTGTTTTTT. The encoded protein is CASSLIDEKLFF.

The sample holds many counts of this clonotype. The gene calls are TRBV24-1 and TRBJ2-3; TRBD1 matches at 7 bases. This CDR3 region has 14 residues. Germline CDR1 and CDR2: KGHDR and SFDVKD. V shed 7 bases, J shed 0 bases, and the junction held 3 bases outside the gene matches. The CDR3 DNA sequence: TGTGCCACCAGAGCGACAGGGAGCACAGATACGCAGTATTTT. Residues: CATRATGSTDTQYF.

Details on this clonotype: A much bigger clone sits one base away, suggesting this may be a read error. The chain employs TRBV20-1 and TRBJ2-1, with 8 bases aligning to TRBD1. This CDR3 has 14 residues. Germline-derived CDR1 and CDR2 are DFQATT and SNEGSKA (reference sequence). Here the CDR3 DNA reads TGCAGTGCTAGCCCAGGGGGCTCCTACAATGAGAAGTTCTTC. It codes for CSASPGGSYNEKFF.

V is TRBV7-2 and J is TRBJ2-7, with D possibly being TRBD1 or TRBD2 (5 bases each). V lost 5 bases, J lost 6 bases, and 17 bases lay in between. CDR1 and CDR2 from the germline V gene are SGHTA and FQGNSA. The CDR3 spans 14 residues. The CDR3 is CASSRGDPRREQYF. The CDR3 DNA sequence: TGTGCCAGCAGCCGAGGGGACCCTCGGCGCGAGCAGTACTTC.

This clonotype was seen at least ten times. This rearrangement joins TRBV20-1 to TRBJ1-4, with D perhaps matching TRBD1 (5 bases). Trimming left V 0 bases short and J 8 bases short, with 13 bases between. The CDR3 sequence is 14 residues long. Per the germline V gene, CDR1 is DFQATT and CDR2 is SNEGSKA (reference sequence). The CDR3 protein is CSARDARAAEKLFF. CDR3 nucleotide sequence: TGCAGTGCTAGAGATGCCAGGGCCGCGGAAAAACTGTTTTTT.

The chain carries TRBV11-1 and TRBJ2-2, with D possibly TRBD1 on 5 matching bases. V was trimmed by 3 bases and J by 4 bases, leaving 15 bases between them. The CDR3 covers 16 residues. Germline V lookup: CDR1 SGHAT, CDR2 FQDESV (reference sequence). The CDR3 DNA follows: TGTGCCAGCAGCTTCTCGTGGGGCCTACTCACCGGGGAGCTGTTTTTT. It encodes CASSFSWGLLTGELFF. The full variable domain, rest sourced from reference TRBV11-1 and TRBJ2-2, is EAEVAQSPRYKITEKSQAVAFWCDPISGHATLYWYRQILGQGPELLVQFQDESVVDDSQLPKDRFSAERLKGVDSTLKIQPAELGDSAMYLCASSFSWGLLTGELFFGEGSRLTVL.

At least ten counts were recorded for this clonotype. V gene TRBV7-6 combines with J gene TRBJ1-6, with a possible D match to TRBD1 (6 bases). Germline V gene sequence: CDR1 SGHVS, CDR2 FNYEAQ. The CDR3 runs to 18 residues. Trimming stripped 5 bases from V and 1 base from J, with 18 bases between. The CDR3 is CASSPSVGGASYNSPLHF. For the CDR3, the DNA is TGTGCCAGCAGCCCCTCGGTAGGGGGGGCTTCCTATAATTCACCCCTCCACTTT.

This clonotype came up a few times. The gene calls are TRBV5-1 and TRBJ2-7, with D possibly TRBD2 on 5 matching bases. The ends were cut back, 1 base at V and 2 bases at J, with 10 bases in the middle. The CDR3 sequence is 14 residues long. Germline V gene data show CDR1 as SGHRS and CDR2 as YFSETQ. The CDR3 region is CASSLFGNTYEQYF. The DNA for the CDR3 is TGCGCCAGCAGCTTGTTCGGGAACACCTACGAGCAGTACTTC.

This clonotype was counted ten times or more. The V and J genes are TRBV7-7 and TRBJ1-1, with D unresolved. Per germline, CDR1 SSHAT and CDR2 FNYEAQ (reference sequence). The CDR3 extends over 14 amino acids. The V end was cut by 5 bases, the J end by 2 bases, with 12 bases between. The CDR3 sequence: CASSPNSGNTEAFF. CDR3 bases: TGTGCCAGCAGCCCAAACTCGGGTAACACTGAAGCTTTCTTT.

The V gene is TRBV12-3 or TRBV12-4, the J gene TRBJ1-4; 9 nucleotides align to TRBD1. The V and J ends lost 2 bases and 7 bases, in that order; junction bases with no gene match: 5. This CDR3 has 15 amino acids. In DNA form, the CDR3 reads TGTGCCAGCAGTTTAAACCGGGACAGGGCTGAAAAACTGTTTTTT. Residues: CASSLNRDRAEKLFF.

This sequence joins TRBV24-1 and TRBJ2-5, with D uncertain. CDR3 size: 11 residues. Germline values: CDR1 KGHDR, CDR2 SFDVKD. V dropped 4 bases and J dropped 6 bases, with 5 bases sitting between them. CDR3 coding DNA: TGTGCCACCAGTGACCGGAAGACCCAGTACTTC. Translated: CATSDRKTQYF.

At least ten counts were recorded for this clonotype. The chain carries TRBV7-9 and TRBJ1-1, with D possibly TRBD1 on 6 matching bases. Trimming removed 5 bases at V and 1 base at J, with 11 bases between. The CDR3 runs to 14 residues. Germline V gene lookup returns CDR1 SEHNR and CDR2 FQNEAQ (reference sequence). This chain's CDR3 is CASSLGTSNTEAFF. The CDR3 nucleotides read TGTGCCAGCAGCCTCGGGACATCGAACACTGAAGCTTTCTTT.

This clonotype was seen a handful of times. The rearrangement uses TRBV10-3 and TRBJ2-7; the match to TRBD1 covers 10 bases. V was pared by 2 bases and J by 4 bases, with 5 bases of the junction left unmatched. The CDR3 extends over 15 amino acids. Germline V lookup: CDR1 ENHRY, CDR2 SYGVKD. Written as DNA, the CDR3 is TGTGCCATCAGTGAGGGGGACAGGGGTGTTTACGAGCAGTACTTC. It translates to CAISEGDRGVYEQYF.

V usage is TRBV7-2 and J usage is TRBJ1-5, with 7 bases that match TRBD1. Germline-derived CDR1 and CDR2 are SGHTA and FQGNSA. This CDR3 is built from 16 residues. The V and J ends lost 4 bases and 3 bases, in that order; junction bases with no gene match: 9. CDR3 region: CASSSWGGQNNQPQHF. Written as DNA, the CDR3 is TGTGCCAGCAGCTCGTGGGGGGGACAGAACAATCAGCCCCAGCATTTT.